This T cell receptor (beta chain) was sequenced during a study of blood T cell repertoires in COVID-19. Study in general: Samples taken during acute and convalescent COVID-19 were collected in the United States, Italy and Spain. PBMCs, B-cell-depleted T cells, or T cells provided the cDNA or gDNA that made up the material.

The CDR3 is 15 residues long. With 0 bases removed from V and 5 bases from J, the gap between germline ends came to 14 bases. CDR1 SGHDT and CDR2 YYEEEE come from the germline V gene. Per the authors' pipeline: Researchers report that nucleated cell counts were estimated from reference gene primer amplification. Using immunoSEQ multiplex PCR, the repertoire was profiled, and TCRdb retains in-frame clones only, with some absent. For V, J and clone size, that table is used; D and trimming come from the DNA. The table includes around 250,000 clones, approximately 86% detected once. The chain combines TRBV5-6 with TRBJ2-5, with D perhaps TRBD2 (5 bases). The sample comprised peripheral blood. This TCR was sampled from a woman aged 55-70 years who had recovered from COVID-19. The CDR3 region has the DNA TGTGCCAGCAGCTTGGCCGAACTCTGGAGGGAGACCCAGTACTTC. It encodes CASSLAELWRETQYF.